The clone carrying this T cell receptor beta chain was detected many times. The trim removed 0 bases at V and 6 bases at J, leaving 20 bases unmatched. Looked up from germline, CDR1 is DFQATT and CDR2 is SNEGSKA (reference sequence). This CDR3 spans 18 amino acids. TCRdb processed the 5' RACE reads anew with MiXCR; each CDR3 protein has one entry. The sample shows about 41,000 distinct CDR3 sequences, roughly 4.3% of them seen only once. This sample is part of a study of T cells of healthy individuals. The TCR sequence derives from a human donor in good health. This chain links TRBV20-1 with TRBJ2-7, with 7 bases matching TRBD1. CDR3 residues: CSARDFKGAKRGGAEQYF. The CDR3 DNA reads TGCAGTGCTAGAGATTTTAAGGGGGCCAAGAGGGGTGGCGCCGAGCAGTACTTC.